A selection of T cell receptor beta chains follows, all from one sample in a study of T cell repertoires in cytomegalovirus infection. TCRdb re-derived calls from the reads in MiXCR, one entry per CDR3 protein. Counted here are over 150,000 distinct CDR3 sequences, roughly a sixth occurring once; the ten biggest clones make up about 25%. Sequenced material: CD8+ T cells from PBMCs. All receptors come from a human donor in good health (CMV status not recorded). Some clones in this sample may be carry-over from other donors' samples. Each CDR3 is given with its conserved first and last residue. The D gene is left open where the match is weak. Rows give clone size only sometimes, using once, few, many, or a class for an expanded clone.

J | V | D | size | CDR3 | DNA
TRBJ2-3 | TRBV7-8 | TRBD2 | NA | CASSKSSGGPVDTQYF | TGTGCCAGCAGCAAATCCTCGGGGGGGCCGGTAGATACGCAGTATTTT
TRBJ1-1 | TRBV29-1 | NA | NA | CSVGVTEAFF | TGCAGCGTTGGGGTCACTGAAGCTTTCTTT
TRBJ2-2 | TRBV5-4 | TRBD2 | NA | CASSSAGLANTGELFF | TGTGCCAGCAGCTCAGCGGGACTAGCTAACACCGGGGAGCTGTTTTTT
TRBJ1-2 | TRBV6-6 | NA | NA | CASSPSDSSSYGYTF | TGTGCCAGCAGTCCCTCGGACAGTTCGAGCTATGGCTACACCTTC
TRBJ2-1 | TRBV30 | TRBD1 | NA | CAWQGTGDNEQFF | TGTGCCTGGCAAGGGACAGGGGACAATGAGCAGTTCTTC
TRBJ1-4 | TRBV6-1 | NA | NA | CASSETVATNEKLFF | TGTGCCAGCAGTGAGACGGTTGCAACTAATGAAAAACTGTTTTTT
TRBJ2-7 | TRBV29-1 | NA | NA | CSVVLDGWSYEQYF | TGCAGCGTTGTCCTCGACGGTTGGTCCTACGAGCAGTACTTC
TRBJ1-3 | TRBV6-1 | NA | NA | CASSSGGGNTIYF | TGTGCCAGCAGTTCCGGAGGAGGAAACACCATATATTTT
TRBJ1-2 | TRBV6-5 | NA | few | CASSYSPGYGYTF | TGTGCCAGCAGTTACTCCCCCGGCTATGGCTACACCTTC
TRBJ2-5 | TRBV7-2 | TRBD2 | NA | CASSLDPYRTSGGKTQYF | TGTGCCAGCAGCTTAGACCCTTACCGGACTAGCGGGGGAAAGACCCAGTACTTC
TRBJ1-1 | TRBV27 | TRBD1 | few | CASSQTGVGTEAFF | TGTGCCAGCAGCCAGACAGGGGTAGGCACTGAAGCTTTCTTT
TRBJ2-5 | TRBV7-9 | NA | NA | CASSSSGIQETQYF | TGTGCCAGCAGCTCGTCGGGGATTCAAGAGACCCAGTACTTC
TRBJ1-1 | TRBV4-2 | NA | NA | CASSQRSSSVGPGSWNTEAFF | TGTGCCAGCAGCCAGAGGTCTTCGTCGGTTGGCCCAGGGAGTTGGAACACTGAAGCTTTCTTT
TRBJ2-7 | TRBV7-6 | NA | few | CASSLGGLNYEQYF | TGTGCCAGCAGCTTAGGCGGGCTGAACTACGAGCAGTACTTC
TRBJ2-7 | TRBV7-2 | NA | medium-sized | CASGQMWGYSYEQYF | TGTGCCAGCGGTCAAATGTGGGGATACTCCTACGAGCAGTACTTC
TRBJ2-7 | TRBV27 | NA | NA | CASTGGRDYEQYF | TGTGCCAGCACCGGTGGCAGGGACTACGAGCAGTACTTC
TRBJ2-3 | TRBV20-1 | NA | NA | CSARVGGSGLSTDTQYF | TGCAGTGCTAGGGTGGGGGGCTCGGGTTTAAGCACAGATACGCAGTATTTT
TRBJ1-2 | TRBV7-9 | NA | NA | CASSLDSTGYGYTF | TGTGCCAGCAGCTTAGACTCTACAGGTTATGGCTACACCTTC
TRBJ2-7 | TRBV29-1 | NA | once | CSVEAPSSYEQYF | TGCAGCGTTGAAGCACCCAGCTCCTACGAGCAGTACTTC
TRBJ2-5 | TRBV6-2/TRBV6-3 | NA | NA | CASSPRGPKQTQYF | TGTGCCAGCAGTCCCCGTGGCCCGAAACAGACCCAGTACTTC
TRBJ2-7 | TRBV11-2 | NA | NA | CASSFSGREYEQYF | TGTGCCAGCAGCTTCTCAGGCAGGGAATACGAGCAGTACTTC
TRBJ2-1 | TRBV5-6 | TRBD1 | few | CASTLGQGSNEQFF | TGTGCCAGCACCCTGGGACAGGGGAGTAATGAGCAGTTCTTC
TRBJ2-3 | TRBV12-3/TRBV12-4 | TRBD2 | NA | CASKKAGGGGDTQYF | TGTGCCAGCAAGAAAGCGGGGGGAGGGGGAGATACGCAGTATTTT
TRBJ2-1 | TRBV7-8 | NA | few | CASRLGLTNEQFF | TGTGCCAGCAGATTAGGACTCACAAATGAGCAGTTCTTC
TRBJ2-1 | TRBV11-2 | TRBD2 | few | CASSPSTSGESSSYNEQFF | TGTGCCAGCAGCCCCTCGACTAGCGGGGAGAGTAGCTCCTACAATGAGCAGTTCTTC